This T cell receptor beta chain was profiled in a study of Graves' ophthalmopathy and Graves' hyperthyroidism. Broader study findings: A model of 13 signatures distinguished ophthalmopathy from stable hyperthyroidism at roughly 86% sensitivity and nearly 83% specificity.

A word on this clonotype: Its cognate antigen is unknown.

The study recruited hyperthyroidism patients aged 18 to 65 who were newly diagnosed, under 2 months' duration. V was shortened by 6 bases and J by 6 bases, with 12 bases between the two germline ends. Germline CDR1 MNHEY, CDR2 SVGAGI. The CDR3 covers 12 residues. Beta-chain TCR CDR3 regions were amplified from RNA transcripts. The first-round RT-PCR employed HTBI primers together with the Qiagen OneStep RT-PCR kit. A multiplex PCR was then performed as the second round. TCRdb reprocessed the multiplex PCR reads with MiXCR, giving one entry per CDR3 protein. The table lists around 1.1 million distinct CDR3 sequences, around a third of them singletons.

The chain combines TRBV6-5 with TRBJ2-7; no clear D gene. Input material: peripheral blood or thyroid tissue (not recorded which). This TCR derives from an adult man with Graves' hyperthyroidism. The CDR3 nucleotides are TGTGCCAGCAGCCCTCTTACATCCGAGCAGTACTTC. Translated: CASSPLTSEQYF.